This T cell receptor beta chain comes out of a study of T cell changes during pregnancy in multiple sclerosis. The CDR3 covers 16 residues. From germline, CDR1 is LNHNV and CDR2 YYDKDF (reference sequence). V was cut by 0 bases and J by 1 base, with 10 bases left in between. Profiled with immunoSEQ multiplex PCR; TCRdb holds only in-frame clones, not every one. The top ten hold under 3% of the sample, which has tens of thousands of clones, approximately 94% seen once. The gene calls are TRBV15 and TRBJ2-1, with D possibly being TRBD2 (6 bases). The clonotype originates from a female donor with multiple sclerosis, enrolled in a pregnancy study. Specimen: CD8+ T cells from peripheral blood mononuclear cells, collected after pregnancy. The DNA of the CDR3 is TGTGCCACCAGCAGAGATCGCGGGGTATCCTACAATGAGCAGTTCTTC. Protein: CATSRDRGVSYNEQFF.